This passage covers 2 T cell receptor beta chains from one sample sequenced in a study of regulatory T cells in long-lasting Graves disease. TCR beta libraries were built with iRepertoire HTBI primers and Arm-PCR of CDR3 regions. TCRdb reanalysed the multiplex PCR reads using MiXCR and keeps one entry per CDR3 protein. The table records under 300,000 distinct CDR3 sequences, around 20% of them present only once. Time point given: newly diagnosed GD, antithyroid drugs for less than 3 months. With RNA extracted from PBMCs as input, the TCR library was made. The source was peripheral blood mononuclear cells (PBMCs), collected at new diagnosis, from a patient treated with antithyroid drugs. Receptors were obtained from a female donor with Graves disease.

In its sample, this clonotype was seen a few times. This may arise from a read error, as a much more abundant clone is one base away. The CDR3 sequence is CASSCSRRASDYGYTF. The CDR3 DNA reads TGTGCCAGCAGTTGCTCTCGGCGGGCCTCCGACTATGGCTACACCTTC. The gene calls are TRBV6-2 or TRBV6-3 and TRBJ1-2; D unclear. Germline values: CDR1 MNHEY, CDR2 SVGEGT. The CDR3 consists of 16 residues. Between the trimmed V and J ends, which lost 4 bases and 3 bases, there was a span of 18 bases.

This clonotype came up many times. This chain uses TRBV12-3 or TRBV12-4 with TRBJ2-1; the match to TRBD2 covers 8 bases. This CDR3 has 16 residues. V lost 5 bases to trimming and J lost 8 bases; unmatched junction nucleotides: 14. The CDR3 is CASSPGLGGGRDEQFF. CDR3 DNA: TGTGCCAGCAGTCCTGGACTCGGCGGGGGGAGGGATGAGCAGTTCTTC.